This record concerns one TCR beta chain sequence. The entry originates in a study of CD8+CD57+ T cells in acquired aplastic anemia. In the study overall: Isolated CD4+ and CD8+ cells, once sorted, yielded DNA averaging roughly 3.4 ug.

TCR beta VDJ and CDR3 were profiled, and genomic DNA was the template. Via MiXCR, TCRdb re-called the reads, giving one row per CDR3 protein. The sample has fewer than 200,000 distinct CDR3 sequences; 50% to 75% are singletons. The receptor was derived from a human donor in good health. The sequencing sample was made of sorted CD4+, CD8+, or CD8+CD57+ T cells (not recorded which) from PBMCs.

The CDR3 loop is CASSEVGSVVNEQFF. The CDR3 DNA is TGTGCCAGCAGTGAAGTTGGTTCGGTAGTCAATGAGCAGTTCTTC. The chain has TRBV2 and TRBJ2-1; no clear D. Trimming removed 1 base at V and 6 bases at J, with 13 bases between. The CDR3 runs 15 residues. Germline CDR1 reads SNHLY; CDR2 reads FYNNEI.